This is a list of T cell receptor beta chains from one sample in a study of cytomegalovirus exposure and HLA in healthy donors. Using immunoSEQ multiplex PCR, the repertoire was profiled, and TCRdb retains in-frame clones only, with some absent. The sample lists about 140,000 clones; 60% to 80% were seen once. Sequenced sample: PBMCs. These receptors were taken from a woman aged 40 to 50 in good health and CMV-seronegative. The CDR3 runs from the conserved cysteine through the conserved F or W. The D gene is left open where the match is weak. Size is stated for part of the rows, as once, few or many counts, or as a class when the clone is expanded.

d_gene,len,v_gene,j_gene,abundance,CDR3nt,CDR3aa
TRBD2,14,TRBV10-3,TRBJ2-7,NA,TGTGCCATCAATTCGGGCGGGAGGTCAGGCGAGCAGTACTTC,CAINSGGRSGEQYF
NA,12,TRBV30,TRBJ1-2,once,TGTGCCTGGAGTGTACGCCCGGGGGGCTACACCTTC,CAWSVRPGGYTF
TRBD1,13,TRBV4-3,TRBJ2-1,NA,TGCGCCAGCAGCCAAGATATGGACAGGTTTTTGTTCTTC,CASSQDMDRFLFF
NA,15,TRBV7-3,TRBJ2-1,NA,TGTGCCAGCAGCTTAACAGGCTCCCGGGGAAATGAGCAGTTCTTC,CASSLTGSRGNEQFF
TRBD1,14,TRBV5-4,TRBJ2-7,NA,TGTGCCAGCAGCTTGGGGGACAGAACCTACGAGCAGTACTTC,CASSLGDRTYEQYF
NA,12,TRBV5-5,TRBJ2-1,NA,TGTGCCAGCAGCTTCAGCGGAGATCGTCAGTTCTTC,CASSFSGDRQFF
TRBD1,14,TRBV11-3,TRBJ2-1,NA,TGTGCCAGCAGCCGGGACAGCTCCTACAATGAGCAGTTCTTC,CASSRDSSYNEQFF
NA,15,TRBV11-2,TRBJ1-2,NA,TGTGCCAGCTACAAAGGGAGGGGCCCGCCTCGGGGCTACACCTTC,CASYKGRGPPRGYTF
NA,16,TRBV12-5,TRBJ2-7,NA,TGTGCTAGTGGTTTGGTACTTTCCAGGCCCACCTACGAGCAGTACTTC,CASGLVLSRPTYEQYF
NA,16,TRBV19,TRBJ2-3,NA,TGTGCCAGTAGTATCGTTGGTGGGGCGGGCACAGATACGCAGTATTTT,CASSIVGGAGTDTQYF
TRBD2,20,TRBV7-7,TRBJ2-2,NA,TGTGCTAGCAGCTTTCTCCCTCGGACTAGCGGGAGACCGAACACCGGGGAGCTGTTTTTT,CASSFLPRTSGRPNTGELFF
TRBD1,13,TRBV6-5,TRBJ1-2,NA,TGTGCCAGCAGACCGGGACAGCTTTATGGCTACACCTTC,CASRPGQLYGYTF
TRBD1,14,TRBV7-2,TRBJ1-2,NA,TGTGCCAGCAGCTTAGCGGGACAGATTTATGGCTACACCTTC,CASSLAGQIYGYTF
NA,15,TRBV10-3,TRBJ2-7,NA,TGTGCCATCAGTGGGGGGACTGTGACGGTCTACGAGCAGTACTTC,CAISGGTVTVYEQYF
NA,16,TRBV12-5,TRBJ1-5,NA,TGTGCTAGTGGTTTGGTAGAGTTAACGGGATACCAGCCCCAGCATTTT,CASGLVELTGYQPQHF
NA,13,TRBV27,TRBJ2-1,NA,TGTGCCAGCAGTTTATCCTCTAGGAGTGAGCAGTTCTTC,CASSLSSRSEQFF
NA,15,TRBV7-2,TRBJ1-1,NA,TGTGCCAGCAGCTTATTCGTAACAGGAAACACTGAAGCTTTCTTT,CASSLFVTGNTEAFF
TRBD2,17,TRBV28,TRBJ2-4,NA,TGTGCCAGCCTCCGGGGGGGATTGGCTCTAGCCAAAAACATTCAGTACTTC,CASLRGGLALAKNIQYF
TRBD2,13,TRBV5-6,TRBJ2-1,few,TGTGCCAGCAGCACGCTGGGGGGGAATGAGCAGTTCTTC,CASSTLGGNEQFF
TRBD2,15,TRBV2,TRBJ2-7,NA,TGTGCCAGCAGAGGGAATCCGGGGGGGCCATACGAGCAGTACTTC,CASRGNPGGPYEQYF
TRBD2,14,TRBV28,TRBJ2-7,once,TGTGCCAGCAGTTTCGGCGGGGGCTCCTACGAGCAGTACTTC,CASSFGGGSYEQYF
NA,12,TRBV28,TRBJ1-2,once,TGTGCCAGCAGTCAGTCGGACTTTGGCTACACCTTC,CASSQSDFGYTF
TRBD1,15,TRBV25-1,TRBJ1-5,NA,TGTGCCAGCAGTGGGGGACAGGCACACAATCAGCCCCAGCATTTT,CASSGGQAHNQPQHF
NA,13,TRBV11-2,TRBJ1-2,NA,TGTGCCAGCAGCTTATACGGGGGCTATGGCTACACCTTC,CASSLYGGYGYTF
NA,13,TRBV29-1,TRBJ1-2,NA,TGCAGCGTTGTTGTAGGGGGATCAGGGGGCTACACCTTC,CSVVVGGSGGYTF
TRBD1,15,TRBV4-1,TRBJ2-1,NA,TGCGCCAGCAGCCAATCAGGGGGAGCCTACAATGAGCAGTTCTTC,CASSQSGGAYNEQFF
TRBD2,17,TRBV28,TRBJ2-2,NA,TGTGCCAGCAGTTTATGGAGACTAGCGGGGGGGCCCGGGGAGCTGTTTTTT,CASSLWRLAGGPGELFF
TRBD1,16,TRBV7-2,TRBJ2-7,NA,TGTGCCAGCAGCTCCGGGACAGGCAGTAGGCAGTACGAGCAGTACTTC,CASSSGTGSRQYEQYF
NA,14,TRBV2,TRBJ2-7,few,TGTGCCAGCAGTGAAGAGGACTACTCCTACGAGCAGTACTTC,CASSEEDYSYEQYF
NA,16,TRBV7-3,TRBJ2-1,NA,TGTGCCAGCAGCTCCCACCAGGCTACCTCCTACAATGAGCAGTTCTTC,CASSSHQATSYNEQFF
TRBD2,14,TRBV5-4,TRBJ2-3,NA,TGTGCCAGCAGCTTGGGACTAGCGCCCGATACGCAGTATTTT,CASSLGLAPDTQYF
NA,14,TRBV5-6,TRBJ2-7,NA,TGTGCCAGCAGCTTGGGCCCCACGGGTTACGAGCAGTACTTC,CASSLGPTGYEQYF
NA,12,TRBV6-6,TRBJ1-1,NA,TGTGCCAGCAGTCGTCCGTACACTGAAGCTTTCTTT,CASSRPYTEAFF
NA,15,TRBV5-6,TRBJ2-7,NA,TGTGCCAGCAGCTTTAGGTCCGGAGGGGCCTACGAGCAGTACTTC,CASSFRSGGAYEQYF
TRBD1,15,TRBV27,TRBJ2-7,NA,TGTGCCAGCAGACTCACCCCGGGACAGACCTACGAGCAGTACTTC,CASRLTPGQTYEQYF
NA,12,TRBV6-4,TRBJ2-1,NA,TGTGCCAGCAGCAACAGCTACAATGAGCAGTTCTTC,CASSNSYNEQFF
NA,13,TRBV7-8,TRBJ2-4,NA,TGTGCCAGCAGCCCCAGATGGGGGGACATTCAGTACTTC,CASSPRWGDIQYF
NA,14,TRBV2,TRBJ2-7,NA,TGTGCCAGCACCCTTCTCGGGGGTTCTTACGAGCAGTACTTC,CASTLLGGSYEQYF
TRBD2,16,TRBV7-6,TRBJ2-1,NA,TGTGCCAGCAGCTTAGGGTACGGTAGCGGGCTCAATGAGCAGTTCTTC,CASSLGYGSGLNEQFF
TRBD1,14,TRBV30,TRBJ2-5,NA,TGTGCCTGGAGTGCCGGACAGGGTACAGAGACCCAGTACTTC,CAWSAGQGTETQYF
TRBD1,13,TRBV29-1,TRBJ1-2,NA,TGCAGCGTTGATTGGACAGGGGGTTATGGCTACACCTTC,CSVDWTGGYGYTF
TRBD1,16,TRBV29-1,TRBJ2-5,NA,TGCAGCGTTGACCCCTCCGGGACAGGGGGGCAAGAGACCCAGTACTTC,CSVDPSGTGGQETQYF
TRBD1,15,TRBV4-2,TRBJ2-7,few,TGTGCCACCGGGGACAGAGTAGGGGAACCCTACGAGCAGTACTTC,CATGDRVGEPYEQYF
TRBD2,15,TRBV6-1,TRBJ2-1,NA,TGTGCCAGCAGAGTAACTAGCGGGGTTTACAATGAGCAGTTCTTC,CASRVTSGVYNEQFF
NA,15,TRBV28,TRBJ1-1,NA,TGTGCCAGCAGTTACAGGGTAGGGGAGGGCACTGAAGCTTTCTTT,CASSYRVGEGTEAFF
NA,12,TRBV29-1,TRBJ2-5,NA,TGCAGCGTTGGGCAGACACGGGAGACCCAGTACTTC,CSVGQTRETQYF
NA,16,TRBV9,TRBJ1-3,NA,TGTGCCAGCAGCGTAGGAGAAGTGATAGGGGTGAACACCATATATTTT,CASSVGEVIGVNTIYF
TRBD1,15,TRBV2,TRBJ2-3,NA,TGTGCCAGCAGGGCCTTGGCAGGGGGAAGAGATACGCAGTATTTT,CASRALAGGRDTQYF